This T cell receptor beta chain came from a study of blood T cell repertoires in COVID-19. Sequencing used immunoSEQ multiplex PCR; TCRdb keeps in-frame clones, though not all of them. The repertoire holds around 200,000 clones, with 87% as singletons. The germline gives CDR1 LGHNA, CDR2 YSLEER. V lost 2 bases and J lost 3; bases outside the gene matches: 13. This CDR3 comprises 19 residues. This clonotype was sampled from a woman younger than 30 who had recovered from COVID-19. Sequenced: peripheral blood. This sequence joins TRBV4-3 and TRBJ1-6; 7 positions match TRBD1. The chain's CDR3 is CASSQNSGTDVFYNSPLHF. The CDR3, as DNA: TGCGCCAGCAGCCAAAACTCCGGGACAGATGTTTTCTATAATTCACCCCTCCACTTT.